The sequence of this T cell receptor (beta chain) was determined in a study of Graves' ophthalmopathy and Graves' hyperthyroidism. Background on the study: Pretreatment peripheral blood was obtained at initial diagnosis.

Diagnosis was based on clinical symptoms, serum thyroxine, TRAb, thyroid ultrasound and orbital computed tomography. On this clonotype: The target antigen is unknown.

Germline CDR1 reads DFQATT; CDR2 reads SNEGSKA (reference sequence). Deletions cut 2 bases from V and 8 bases from J, with 19 bases between. The CDR3 covers 16 residues. For repertoire sequencing, the TCR beta CDR3 regions were amplified from RNA transcripts. The first round was an RT-PCR with HTBI primers, and the second round was a multiplex PCR. TCRdb independently ran MiXCR on the multiplex PCR reads; one entry per CDR3 protein. Of over 45,000 distinct CDR3 sequences detected, 50% appear once; the ten largest clones hold approximately 23%. Study findings and constraints: For separating ophthalmopathy from stable hyperthyroidism, a 13-signature model gave 85% to 90% sensitivity and around 80% specificity.

The sample was peripheral blood. This TCR was sampled from an adult man with Graves' ophthalmopathy. The chain carries TRBV20-1 and TRBJ1-6, with a tentative D call TRBD1 (5 bases). The CDR3 DNA reads TGCAGTGCTAGAAAGACAGCCTCCGCGCTCCATTCACCCCTCCACTTT. Translation gives CSARKTASALHSPLHF.